Below are 28 T cell receptor beta chains sequenced from a single sample in a study of blood T cells in healthy people across ages. A second about 7 to 11 cycle PCR used barcoded and J-beta primers. TCRdb called the 5' RACE reads again in MiXCR, with one record for every CDR3 protein. The sample consists of about a million distinct CDR3 sequences, about 53% of them appearing once. The sample consisted of blood. Every receptor here comes from a woman aged 55 to 70 in good health.

This clonotype was picked up many times. This chain links TRBV12-3 or TRBV12-4 with TRBJ2-6; D is unresolved. V was trimmed by 6 bases and J by 0 bases, leaving 9 bases between them. The CDR3 loop spans 15 amino acids. The CDR3 DNA reads as TGTGCCAGCAGCCCGACCCTCTCTGGGGCCAACGTCCTGACTTTC. Translated: CASSPTLSGANVLTF.

The genes are TRBV4-1 and TRBJ1-6; 8 bases match TRBD1. V was pared by 4 bases and J by 5 bases, with 7 bases of the junction left unmatched. Per germline, CDR1 MGHRA and CDR2 YSYEKL. CDR3 length equals 16 residues. The CDR3: CASSRTGTGDNSPLHF. In nucleotides, the CDR3 is TGCGCCAGCAGCCGGACCGGGACAGGAGATAATTCACCCCTCCACTTT.

The chain is built from TRBV7-2 and TRBJ2-1; 12 positions agree with TRBD1. Germline CDR1 is SGHTA and CDR2 is FQGNSA. V lost 1 base, J lost 9 bases, and 7 bases stayed unmatched. CDR3 length: 16 residues. The CDR3 DNA reads as TGTGCCAGCAGCTTAGGGGGGACAGGGGGCCTCCGTGAGCAGTTCTTC. It translates to CASSLGGTGGLREQFF.

The chain recombines TRBV3-1 with TRBJ1-2; D gene uncertain. V lost 5 bases to trimming and J lost 6 bases, with 7 bases between them. Germline CDR1 LGHDT, CDR2 YNNKEL (reference sequence). The CDR3 length is 11 residues. The CDR3, as DNA: TGTGCCAGCAGCTCCGTGAATGGCTACACCTTC. Residues: CASSSVNGYTF.

The chain uses TRBV28 and TRBJ1-5, with 7 bases matching TRBD1. Germline CDR1 reads MDHEN; CDR2 reads SYDVKM. J was trimmed by 0 bases and V by 6 bases; bases with no gene match: 11. The CDR3 has 17 amino acids. The chain's CDR3 is CASRDRFWLRSNQPQHF. CDR3 coding DNA: TGTGCCAGCAGGGACAGGTTTTGGCTTCGTAGCAATCAGCCCCAGCATTTT.

The chain couples TRBV7-2 to TRBJ2-3, with 8 bases identical to TRBD2. The CDR3 has 15 amino acids. The germline V gene encodes CDR1 SGHTA and CDR2 FQGNSA. V trimming: 5 bases; J trimming: 6 bases; junction bases outside the gene matches: 10. Here the CDR3 reads CASSPAGTRGDTQYF. The DNA for the CDR3 is TGTGCCAGCAGCCCGGCCGGGACTAGAGGGGATACGCAGTATTTT.

Only a few counts were recorded for this clonotype. This may come from a read error, since a much larger clone is one base off. The genes are TRBV7-9 and TRBJ2-3, with D uncertain. The germline V gene encodes CDR1 SEHNR and CDR2 FQNEAQ (reference sequence). This CDR3 region has 14 residues. Trimming left V 5 bases short and J 4 bases short, with 13 bases between. Here the CDR3 DNA reads TGTGCCAGCAGCGTCAGTTCAGGCGCAGATACGCAGTATTTT. It codes for CASSVSSGADTQYF. Complete variable domain (other parts from reference TRBV7-9 and TRBJ2-3): DTGVSQNPRHKITKRGQNVTFRCDPISEHNRLYWYRQTLGQGPEFLTYFQNEAQLEKSRLLSDRFSAERPKGSFSTLEIQRTEQGDSAMYLCASSVSSGADTQYFGPGTRLTVL.

The chain employs TRBV5-4 and TRBJ2-3, with 14 positions matching TRBD2. Germline V gives CDR1 SGHNT, CDR2 YYREEE (reference sequence). The CDR3 covers 17 residues. J was trimmed by 4 bases and V by 2 bases; bases with no gene match: 6. The CDR3 here is CASSFKTSGRGSDTQYF. CDR3 coding DNA: TGTGCCAGCAGCTTTAAGACTAGCGGGAGGGGTTCAGATACGCAGTATTTT.

This clonotype occurred a few times. The chain has TRBV4-3 and TRBJ1-4; TRBD1 agrees at 7 bases. V lost 0 bases to trimming and J lost 8 bases; unmatched junction nucleotides: 9. The germline CDR1 and CDR2 sequences are LGHNA and YSLEER. CDR3 length equals 16 residues. In nucleotides, the CDR3 is TGCGCCAGCAGCCAAGATCTTCTGGCAGGGGGAGAAAAACTGTTTTTT. Translating it yields CASSQDLLAGGEKLFF.

V is TRBV20-1 and J is TRBJ2-7; TRBD2 might be the D (5 bases). Between the trimmed V and J ends, which lost 6 bases and 3 bases, there was a span of 21 bases. CDR3 length equals 15 residues. Germline V gene lookup returns CDR1 DFQATT and CDR2 SNEGSKA (reference sequence). The CDR3 is CSAQTGSEILYEQYF. The CDR3 nucleotides are TGCAGTGCCCAGACGGGTAGCGAGATACTCTACGAGCAGTACTTC.

This clonotype was found once. V and J are TRBV7-3 and TRBJ2-3; 8 positions agree with TRBD2. Per the germline V gene, CDR1 is SGHTA and CDR2 is FQGTGA. CDR3 length equals 15 residues. The junction had 4 bases not matched to a gene; V was cut back by 2 bases and J by 3 bases. The CDR3, as DNA: TGTGCCAGCAGCTTATTGCGGGAGGCTACAGATACGCAGTATTTT. Its translation: CASSLLREATDTQYF.

This clonotype was seen many times. V and J are TRBV7-3 and TRBJ2-1, with D perhaps TRBD2 (6 bases). The CDR3 is made up of 15 amino acids. The V gene lost 5 bases and the J gene lost 4 bases, with 15 bases spanning the gap. CDR1 is SGHTA and CDR2 is FQGTGA in the germline V gene. Here the CDR3 reads CASSQGGLAYNEQFF. CDR3 coding DNA: TGTGCCAGCAGCCAGGGCGGCCTAGCGTACAATGAGCAGTTCTTC.

There are many counts of this clonotype. The chain has TRBV6-2 or TRBV6-3 and TRBJ2-7; D possibly uses TRBD1 or TRBD2 (5 bases each). The V gene lost 6 bases and the J gene lost 4 bases, with 10 bases spanning the gap. Germline CDR1 reads MNHEY; CDR2 reads SVGEGT. This CDR3 region has 12 residues. CDR3 sequence (DNA): TGTGCCAGCAGGGGGGAACTTTACGAGCAGTACTTC. It translates to CASRGELYEQYF.

Only a few counts were recorded for this clonotype. V usage is TRBV29-1 and J usage is TRBJ2-3; 9 bases are a match to TRBD2. V lost 5 bases and J lost 1; bases outside the gene matches: 4. This CDR3 contains 14 residues. Germline V gives CDR1 SQVTM, CDR2 ANQGSEA. In DNA form, the CDR3 reads TGCAGCGTTCCAGCGGGGGGAGGCACAGATACGCAGTATTTT. Protein sequence: CSVPAGGGTDTQYF.

The rearrangement uses TRBV4-2 and TRBJ2-7; possibly TRBD2 for D (6 bases). Per the germline V gene, CDR1 is LGHNA and CDR2 is YNFKEQ. Deletions cut 0 bases from V and 6 bases from J, with 21 bases between. This CDR3 contains 17 residues. The CDR3 DNA is TGTGCCAGCAGCCAAGAGGAAGGTAGCGGATACTGGTTCGAGCAGTACTTC. Translated, it gives CASSQEEGSGYWFEQYF.

This chain connects TRBV7-8 to TRBJ2-3; D not resolved. Trimming stripped 0 bases from V and 3 bases from J, with 13 bases between. CDR1 and CDR2 from the germline V gene are SGHVS and FQNEAQ. This CDR3 comprises 16 residues. The CDR3 region has the DNA TGTGCCAGCAGCTTAGCAGGTGGTGGTGTTACAGATACGCAGTATTTT. This sequence encodes CASSLAGGGVTDTQYF.

This chain links TRBV27 with TRBJ1-2; a weak D match, TRBD1 (6 bases). The CDR3 loop spans 14 amino acids. The V gene lost 5 bases and the J gene lost 8 bases, with 18 bases spanning the gap. Per the germline V gene, CDR1 is MNHEY and CDR2 is SMNVEV (reference sequence). CDR3 loop: CASSTLTGPHGYTF. CDR3 DNA: TGTGCCAGCAGTACCCTAACAGGGCCACACGGCTACACCTTC.

This clonotype occurred a few times. The chain carries TRBV4-1 and TRBJ2-5; D remains unclear. The CDR3 consists of 16 residues. With 1 base removed from V and 2 bases from J, the gap between germline ends came to 14 bases. The V gene's germline CDR1 is MGHRA and CDR2 YSYEKL. CDR3 loop: CASSQVVRHRQETQYF. The CDR3 DNA reads as TGCGCCAGCAGCCAAGTGGTGAGGCACAGACAAGAGACCCAGTACTTC.

This chain joins TRBV20-1 and TRBJ2-7, with D tentatively TRBD2 (6 bases). This CDR3 is 16 amino acids long. Trimming left V 3 bases short and J 0 bases short, with 18 bases between. Germline-derived CDR1 and CDR2 are DFQATT and SNEGSKA (reference sequence). The CDR3 sequence: CSARSHLRGDSYEQYF. CDR3 nucleotides: TGCAGTGCTAGGTCTCACCTCCGCGGGGACTCCTACGAGCAGTACTTC.

V is TRBV2 and J is TRBJ2-7; weak D call: TRBD1 (6 bases). The V end lost 8 bases, the J end lost 2 bases, and 16 bases lay between the germline ends. The length of the CDR3 is 14 residues. Germline lookup yields CDR1 SNHLY and CDR2 FYNNEI. CDR3 sequence reads: CASGPGHTAYEQYF. The CDR3 DNA reads TGTGCCAGCGGACCGGGACACACCGCCTACGAGCAGTACTTC.

This clonotype was seen more than once but under ten times. The chain joins TRBV20-1 to TRBJ2-1; TRBD2 is a possible D gene (6 bases). Germline CDR1 reads DFQATT; CDR2 reads SNEGSKA (reference sequence). The CDR3 covers 11 residues. V lost 5 bases, J lost 8 bases, and 10 bases lay in between. The CDR3 sequence: CSARGWDEQFF. In DNA, the CDR3 is TGCAGTGCTCGGGGGTGGGATGAGCAGTTCTTC.

The chain uses TRBV7-2 and TRBJ1-6, with a possible D match to TRBD1 (5 bases). The length of the CDR3 is 15 residues. The germline V gene has CDR1 SGHTA and CDR2 FQGNSA. V was shortened by 5 bases and J by 5 bases, with 13 bases between the two germline ends. CDR3 sequence (DNA): TGTGCCAGCAGCCCCCGGGACCCAGATAATTCACCCCTCCACTTT. It encodes CASSPRDPDNSPLHF.

The chain employs TRBV7-2 and TRBJ2-1; 8 bases are shared with TRBD1. The length of the CDR3 is 16 residues. The V segment lost 2 bases and the J segment 2 bases; nucleotides outside the gene matches: 5. Germline loops: CDR1 SGHTA, CDR2 FQGNSA. The CDR3 spells CASSLKQGVPYNEQFF. The CDR3 nucleotides are TGTGCCAGCAGCTTAAAACAGGGGGTTCCCTACAATGAGCAGTTCTTC.

In the case of this clonotype: A read error is possible here, since a much larger clone lies one base away. V usage is TRBV29-1 and J usage is TRBJ2-2, with a possible D match to TRBD2 (5 bases). The V gene lost 5 bases and the J gene lost 2 bases, with 15 bases spanning the gap. CDR1 is SQVTM, CDR2 ANQGSEA, per germline. The CDR3 length is 15 residues. The DNA of the CDR3 is TGCAGCGTTCTCGGAGCGGCAGCCAACACCGGGGAGCTGTTTTTT. It codes for CSVLGAAANTGELFF.

The V gene is TRBV20-1, the J gene TRBJ2-1, with D perhaps TRBD2 (6 bases). The CDR3 runs 15 residues. CDR1 is DFQATT and CDR2 is SNEGSKA in the germline V gene (reference sequence). Trimming pared 2 bases from V and 3 bases from J, leaving 14 bases between. Here the CDR3 reads CSARWNSGNYNEQFF. The DNA of the CDR3 is TGCAGTGCTAGATGGAATAGCGGAAACTACAATGAGCAGTTCTTC.

J is TRBJ2-3 and V is TRBV7-2; 9 bases match TRBD2. The trim removed 7 bases at V and 2 bases at J, leaving 7 bases unmatched. There are 15 residues in the CDR3. Germline CDR1 and CDR2: SGHTA and FQGNSA. CDR3 protein: CASTELAGVTDTQYF. The CDR3 nucleotides read TGTGCCAGCACAGAACTAGCGGGCGTCACAGATACGCAGTATTTT.

V and J are TRBV6-5 and TRBJ2-1; TRBD1 agrees at 8 bases. This CDR3 is 16 amino acids long. CDR1 and CDR2 (germline): MNHEY, SVGAGI. V gave up 9 bases and J gave up 9 bases; unmatched junction bases: 19. CDR3 nucleotide sequence: TGTGCCAGTAAAGATTTTACAGGGGGTCGTTTGGGTGAGCAGTTCTTC. Encoded protein: CASKDFTGGRLGEQFF.

In its sample, this clonotype was seen a few times. The chain is built from TRBV5-1 and TRBJ2-6, with D possibly matching TRBD2 (6 bases). CDR1 SGHRS and CDR2 YFSETQ come from the germline V gene. This CDR3 is 16 amino acids long. Trimming stripped 1 base from V and 3 bases from J, with 11 bases between. The CDR3 DNA is TGCGCCAGCAGCTTGACCGTCGGGGGTGGGGCCAACGTCCTGACTTTC. Encoded protein: CASSLTVGGGANVLTF. Drawing the rest from reference TRBV5-1 and TRBJ2-6, the complete variable domain is KAGVTQTPRYLIKTRGQQVTLSCSPISGHRSVSWYQQTPGQGLQFLFEYFSETQRNKGNFPGRFSGRQFSNSRSEMNVSTLELGDSALYLCASSLTVGGGANVLTFGAGSRLTVL.